This T cell receptor beta chain is from a study of shared clonotypes between healthy human individuals. All donors qualified as healthy HIV-negative adults and had experienced no recent acute infections or vaccinations. Caucasian adults living in Nashville, Tennessee, provided all samples. In the CD4+ fraction, cells were divided into CD45RA+ naive and CD45RA-negative memory subsets. To note about this clone: Antigen unknown.

Points from the study as a whole: Generation probabilities were higher for clonotypes shared across all four sorted-subset donors than for unshared ones.

Germline-derived CDR1 and CDR2 are MDHEN and SYDVKM. With 4 bases removed from V and 10 bases from J, the gap between germline ends came to 19 bases. There are 15 residues in the CDR3. The protocol was immunoSEQ multiplex PCR, while the TCRdb copy is restricted to in-frame clones and leaves out a portion. Among some 2,500,000 clones, approximately 93% were seen once, and the ten largest hold approximately 0.37%. The specimen was naive CD4+ T cells from PBMCs. Subset given: CD45RA+ positively selected. The chain joins TRBV28 to TRBJ1-4; tentative D call: TRBD1 (5 bases). This clonotype originated in a man aged 18 to 30 in good health. Some clones in this sample may be carry-over from other donors' samples. In nucleotides, the CDR3 is TGTGCCAGCAGTTCCTGGGTGATCGGGGCCGGAAAACTGTTTTTT. It yields the protein CASSSWVIGAGKLFF.